This passage covers 5 T cell receptor beta chains from one sample sequenced in a study of blood T cells in healthy people across ages. A J-beta primer mix and a sample-barcoded 5' primer were used in a second PCR of roughly 6 to 11 cycles. TCRdb independently ran MiXCR on the 5' RACE reads; one entry per CDR3 protein. The repertoire has about 1.7 million distinct CDR3 sequences, 25% to 30% of them found once; the top ten carry 7.7%. The sample taken for sequencing was blood. The source is a woman in her twenties or thirties in good health.

Only a few counts were recorded for this clonotype. The genes are TRBV2 and TRBJ2-5, with D possibly TRBD2 on 6 matching bases. Per germline, CDR1 SNHLY and CDR2 FYNNEI. This CDR3 region has 14 residues. Trimming removed 5 bases at V and 3 bases at J, with 13 bases between. The CDR3 DNA reads TGTGCCAGCAGTCCGCCTAGCGAAGAAGAGACCCAGTACTTC. As protein: CASSPPSEEETQYF. Drawing the rest from reference TRBV2 and TRBJ2-5, the complete variable domain is EPEVTQTPSHQVTQMGQEVILRCVPISNHLYFYWYRQILGQKVEFLVSFYNNEISEKSEIFDDQFSVERPDGSNFTLKIRSTKLEDSAMYFCASSPPSEEETQYFGPGTRLLVL.

This clonotype was seen many times. The chain is built from TRBV29-1 and TRBJ1-5, with a weak D call TRBD1 (6 bases). The CDR3 length is 13 residues. Trimming took off 6 bases at V and 2 bases at J, with 11 bases between the two ends. Germline V gene data show CDR1 as SQVTM and CDR2 as ANQGSEA. CDR3 DNA sequence: TGCAGCGTAGGAGGGGGTGGCAATCAGCCCCAGCATTTT. Its translation is CSVGGGGNQPQHF.

This clonotype was seen repeatedly, ten times or more. One end of the junction fails to match germline, which may point to a read error. The chain joins TRBV5-4 to TRBJ1-2; 11 bases are shared with TRBD1. The CDR3 is 14 amino acids. Germline CDR1 SGHNT, CDR2 YYREEE (reference sequence). CDR3 sequence reads: CASSLDRGLGGYTF. In DNA, the CDR3 is TGTGCCAGCAGTTTGGACAGGGGGCTCGGAGGCTACACCTTC.

This clonotype has a handful of counts. The chain combines TRBV29-1 with TRBJ1-2; no reliable D call. This CDR3 has 13 residues. V was clipped by 6 bases and J by 4 bases, with 15 bases between them. Per the germline V gene, CDR1 is SQVTM and CDR2 is ANQGSEA. CDR3 residues: CSVSGWEAYGYTF. The DNA for the CDR3 is TGCAGCGTCTCCGGGTGGGAGGCCTATGGCTACACCTTC.

The CDR3 loop is CASSQDWSTKRQFF. Here the CDR3 DNA reads TGTGCCAGCAGCCAAGATTGGAGTACCAAGCGGCAGTTCTTC. The chain recombines TRBV3-1 with TRBJ2-1; D remains unclear. This CDR3 has 14 amino acids. V was clipped by 0 bases and J by 12 bases, with 15 bases between them. Germline V lookup: CDR1 LGHDT, CDR2 YNNKEL (reference sequence).